The T cell receptor (beta chain) under discussion was sequenced for a study of blood T cell repertoires in COVID-19. As for the study in general: Sites across the United States, Italy and Spain contributed samples from acute and convalescent COVID-19. In each case, the material was cDNA or gDNA derived from T cells, B-cell-depleted T cells, or PBMCs.

The authors' processing: Estimation of nucleated cell counts relied on the amplification of reference gene primers. TCRdb's table, derived via immunoSEQ multiplex PCR, lists solely in-frame clones and lacks some. For V, J and clone size, that table is used; D and trimming come from the DNA. The data contain 72,000 or so clones, 65% to 90% of them seen just once; the ten biggest clones take up roughly a sixth. This CDR3 contains 15 residues. Germline-derived CDR1 and CDR2 are MNHEY and SMNVEV (reference sequence). With V trimmed by 4 bases and J by 2 bases, 6 bases remained unmatched. J is TRBJ2-7 and V is TRBV27; 9 nucleotides align to TRBD2. Sequencing was carried out using peripheral blood. The receptor was derived from a man aged 80 or over with active COVID-19. CDR3 residues: CASSSQTSGTYEQYF. The CDR3 nucleotides are TGTGCCAGCAGTTCGCAGACTAGCGGAACCTACGAGCAGTACTTC.